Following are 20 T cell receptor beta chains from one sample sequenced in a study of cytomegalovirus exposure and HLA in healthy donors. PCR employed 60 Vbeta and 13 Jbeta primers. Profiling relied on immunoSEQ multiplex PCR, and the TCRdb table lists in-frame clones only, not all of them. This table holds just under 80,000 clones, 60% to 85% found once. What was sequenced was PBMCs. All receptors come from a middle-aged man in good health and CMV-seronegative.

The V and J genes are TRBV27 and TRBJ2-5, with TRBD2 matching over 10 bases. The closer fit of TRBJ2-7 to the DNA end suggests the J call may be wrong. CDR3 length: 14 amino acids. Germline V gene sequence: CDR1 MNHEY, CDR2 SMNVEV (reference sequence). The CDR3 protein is CASRELAGDYEQYF. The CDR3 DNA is TGTGCCAGCAGAGAGCTAGCGGGAGACTACGAGCAGTACTTC.

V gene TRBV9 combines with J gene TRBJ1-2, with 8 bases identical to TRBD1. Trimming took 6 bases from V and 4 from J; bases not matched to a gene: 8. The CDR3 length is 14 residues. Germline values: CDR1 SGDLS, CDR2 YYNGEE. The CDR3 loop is CASTPGQDLYGYTF. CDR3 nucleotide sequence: TGTGCCAGCACCCCGGGACAGGACCTCTATGGCTACACCTTC.

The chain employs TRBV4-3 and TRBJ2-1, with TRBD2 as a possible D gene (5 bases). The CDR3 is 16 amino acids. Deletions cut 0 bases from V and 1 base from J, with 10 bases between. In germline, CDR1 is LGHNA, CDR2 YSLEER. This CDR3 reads CASSQEMTGSYNEQFF. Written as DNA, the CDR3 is TGCGCCAGCAGCCAAGAGATGACGGGGTCCTACAATGAGCAGTTCTTC.

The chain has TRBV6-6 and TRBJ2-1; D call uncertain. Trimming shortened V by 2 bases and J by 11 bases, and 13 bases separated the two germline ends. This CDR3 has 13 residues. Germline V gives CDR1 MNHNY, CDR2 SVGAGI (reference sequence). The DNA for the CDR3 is TGTGCCAGCAGTTACGAGGTGACTGCTAAGCAGTTCTTC. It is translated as CASSYEVTAKQFF.

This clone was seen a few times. The CDR3 nucleotides are TGTGCCAGCAGCTTAGCGCGGTTAGAAATCCCCGGAGGCTACACCTTC. Translating it yields CASSLARLEIPGGYTF. This rearrangement joins TRBV7-9 to TRBJ1-2; D is uncertain. The CDR3 totals 16 residues. V dropped 0 bases and J dropped 8 bases, with 19 bases sitting between them. The germline V gene encodes CDR1 SEHNR and CDR2 FQNEAQ (reference sequence).

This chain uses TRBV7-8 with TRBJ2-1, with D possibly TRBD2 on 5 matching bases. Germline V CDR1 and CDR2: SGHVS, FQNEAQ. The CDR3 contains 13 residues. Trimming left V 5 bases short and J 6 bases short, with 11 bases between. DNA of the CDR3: TGTGCCAGCAGCCCTCGGGGAATCAATGAGCAGTTCTTC. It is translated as CASSPRGINEQFF.

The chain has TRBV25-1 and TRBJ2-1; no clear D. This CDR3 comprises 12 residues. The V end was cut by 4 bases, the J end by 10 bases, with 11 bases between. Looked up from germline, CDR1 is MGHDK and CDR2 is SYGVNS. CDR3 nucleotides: TGTGCCAGCAGTGTCACGACTGGAGAGCAGTTCTTC. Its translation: CASSVTTGEQFF.

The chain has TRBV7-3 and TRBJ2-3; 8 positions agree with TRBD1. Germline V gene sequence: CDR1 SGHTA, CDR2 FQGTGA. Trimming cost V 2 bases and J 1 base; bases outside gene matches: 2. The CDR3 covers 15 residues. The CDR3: CASSLQGQGTDTQYF. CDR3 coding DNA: TGTGCCAGCAGCTTACAGGGACAGGGCACAGATACGCAGTATTTT.

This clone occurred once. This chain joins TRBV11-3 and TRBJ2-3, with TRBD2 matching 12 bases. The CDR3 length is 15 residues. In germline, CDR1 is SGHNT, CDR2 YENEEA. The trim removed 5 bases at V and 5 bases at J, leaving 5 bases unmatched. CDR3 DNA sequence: TGTGCCAGCAGCGGGCTAGCGGGAGGGGAAGATACGCAGTATTTT. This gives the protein CASSGLAGGEDTQYF. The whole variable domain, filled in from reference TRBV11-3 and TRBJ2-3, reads EAGVVQSPRYKIIEKKQPVAFWCNPISGHNTLYWYLQNLGQGPELLIRYENEEAVDDSQLPKDRFSAERLKGVDSTLKIQPAELGDSAVYLCASSGLAGGEDTQYFGPGTRLTVL.

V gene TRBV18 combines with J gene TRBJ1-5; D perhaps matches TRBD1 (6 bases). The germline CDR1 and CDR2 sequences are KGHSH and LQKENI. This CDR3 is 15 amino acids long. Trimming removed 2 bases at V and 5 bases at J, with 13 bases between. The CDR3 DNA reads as TGTGCCAGCTCACCAGGGGGGGCAAATTATCAGCCCCAGCATTTT. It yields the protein CASSPGGANYQPQHF.

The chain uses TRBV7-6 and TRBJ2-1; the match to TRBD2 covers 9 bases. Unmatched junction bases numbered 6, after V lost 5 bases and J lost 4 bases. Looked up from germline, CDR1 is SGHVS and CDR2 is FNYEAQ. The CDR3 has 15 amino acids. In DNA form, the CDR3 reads TGTGCCAGCAGCGTGGCGGGAGGGGTTTACAATGAGCAGTTCTTC. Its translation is CASSVAGGVYNEQFF.

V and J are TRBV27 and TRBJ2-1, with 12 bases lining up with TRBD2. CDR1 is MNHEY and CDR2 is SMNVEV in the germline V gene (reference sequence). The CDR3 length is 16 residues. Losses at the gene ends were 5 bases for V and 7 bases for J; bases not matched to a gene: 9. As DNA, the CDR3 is TGTGCCAGCAGTGAACTAGCGGGAGGTGGAGTAAATGAGCAGTTCTTC. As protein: CASSELAGGGVNEQFF.

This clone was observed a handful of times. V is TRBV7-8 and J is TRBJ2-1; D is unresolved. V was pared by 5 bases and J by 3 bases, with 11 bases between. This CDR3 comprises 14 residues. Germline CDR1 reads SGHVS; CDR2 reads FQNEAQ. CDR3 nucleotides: TGTGCCAGCAGCCCCCCCCCACTCTACAATGAGCAGTTCTTC. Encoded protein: CASSPPPLYNEQFF. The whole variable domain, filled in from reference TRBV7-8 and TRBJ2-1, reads GAGVSQSPRYKVAKRGQDVALRCDPISGHVSLFWYQQALGQGPEFLTYFQNEAQLDKSGLPSDRFFAERPEGSVSTLKIQRTQQEDSAVYLCASSPPPLYNEQFFGPGTRLTVL.

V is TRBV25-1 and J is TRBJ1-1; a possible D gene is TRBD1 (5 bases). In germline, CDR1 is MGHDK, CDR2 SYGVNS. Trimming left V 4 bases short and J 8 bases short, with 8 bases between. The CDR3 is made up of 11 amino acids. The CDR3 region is CASSVGGEAFF. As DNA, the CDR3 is TGTGCCAGCAGTGTCGGGGGGGAAGCTTTCTTT. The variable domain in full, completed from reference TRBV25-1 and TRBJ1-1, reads EADIYQTPRYLVIGTGKKITLECSQTMGHDKMYWYQQDPGMELHLIHYSYGVNSTEKGDLSSESTVSRIRTEHFPLTLESARPSHTSQYLCASSVGGEAFFGQGTRLTVV.

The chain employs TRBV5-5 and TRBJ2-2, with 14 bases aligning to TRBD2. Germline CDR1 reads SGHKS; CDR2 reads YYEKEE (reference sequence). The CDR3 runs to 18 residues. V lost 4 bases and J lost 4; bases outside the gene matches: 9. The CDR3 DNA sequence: TGTGCCAGCAGCCGGGGACTAGCGGGAGCGGGTAGCACCGGGGAGCTGTTTTTT. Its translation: CASSRGLAGAGSTGELFF. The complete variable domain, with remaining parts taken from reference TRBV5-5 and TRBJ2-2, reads DAGVTQSPTHLIKTRGQQVTLRCSPISGHKSVSWYQQVLGQGPQFIFQYYEKEERGRGNFPDRFSARQFPNYSSELNVNALLLGDSALYLCASSRGLAGAGSTGELFFGEGSRLTVL.

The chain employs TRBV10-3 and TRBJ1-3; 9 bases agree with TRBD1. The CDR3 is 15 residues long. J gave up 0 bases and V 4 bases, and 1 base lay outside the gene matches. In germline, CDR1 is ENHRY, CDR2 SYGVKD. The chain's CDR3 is CAISGDRVSGNTIYF. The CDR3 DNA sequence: TGTGCCATCAGTGGGGACAGGGTCTCTGGAAACACCATATATTTT.

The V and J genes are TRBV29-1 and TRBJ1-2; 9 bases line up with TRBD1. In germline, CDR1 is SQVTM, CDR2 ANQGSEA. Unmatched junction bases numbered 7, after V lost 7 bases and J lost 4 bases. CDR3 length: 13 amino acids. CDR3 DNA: TGCAGCGCTGGGACAGGGAATAGCTATGGCTACACCTTC. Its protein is CSAGTGNSYGYTF. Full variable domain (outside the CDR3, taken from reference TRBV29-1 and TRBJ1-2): SAVISQKPSRDICQRGTSLTIQCQVDSQVTMMFWYRQQPGQSLTLIATANQGSEATYESGFVIDKFPISRPNLTFSTLTVSNMSPEDSSIYLCSAGTGNSYGYTFGSGTRLTVV.

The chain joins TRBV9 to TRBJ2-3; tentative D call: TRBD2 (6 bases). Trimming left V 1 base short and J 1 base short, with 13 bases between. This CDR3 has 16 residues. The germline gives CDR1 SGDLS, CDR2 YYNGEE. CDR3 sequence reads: CASSVLASDRTDTQYF. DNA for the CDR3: TGTGCCAGCAGCGTATTGGCTAGCGATCGCACAGATACGCAGTATTTT. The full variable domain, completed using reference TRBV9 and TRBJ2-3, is DSGVTQTPKHLITATGQRVTLRCSPRSGDLSVYWYQQSLDQGLQFLIQYYNGEERAKGNILERFSAQQFPDLHSELNLSSLELGDSALYFCASSVLASDRTDTQYFGPGTRLTVL.

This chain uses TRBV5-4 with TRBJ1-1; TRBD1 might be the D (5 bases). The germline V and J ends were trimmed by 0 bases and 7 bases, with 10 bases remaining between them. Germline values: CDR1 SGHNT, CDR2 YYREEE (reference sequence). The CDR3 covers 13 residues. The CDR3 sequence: CASSLDRRGEAFF. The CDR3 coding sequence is TGTGCCAGCAGCTTGGACAGAAGGGGTGAAGCTTTCTTT. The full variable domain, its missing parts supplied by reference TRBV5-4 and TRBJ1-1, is ETGVTQSPTHLIKTRGQQVTLRCSSQSGHNTVSWYQQALGQGPQFIFQYYREEENGRGNFPPRFSGLQFPNYSSELNVNALELDDSALYLCASSLDRRGEAFFGQGTRLTVV.

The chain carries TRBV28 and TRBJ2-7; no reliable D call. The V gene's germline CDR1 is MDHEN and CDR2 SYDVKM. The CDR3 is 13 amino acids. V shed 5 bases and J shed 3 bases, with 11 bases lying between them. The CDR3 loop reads CASSPLSYYEQYF. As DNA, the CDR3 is TGTGCCAGCAGTCCCCTTAGTTACTACGAGCAGTACTTC.